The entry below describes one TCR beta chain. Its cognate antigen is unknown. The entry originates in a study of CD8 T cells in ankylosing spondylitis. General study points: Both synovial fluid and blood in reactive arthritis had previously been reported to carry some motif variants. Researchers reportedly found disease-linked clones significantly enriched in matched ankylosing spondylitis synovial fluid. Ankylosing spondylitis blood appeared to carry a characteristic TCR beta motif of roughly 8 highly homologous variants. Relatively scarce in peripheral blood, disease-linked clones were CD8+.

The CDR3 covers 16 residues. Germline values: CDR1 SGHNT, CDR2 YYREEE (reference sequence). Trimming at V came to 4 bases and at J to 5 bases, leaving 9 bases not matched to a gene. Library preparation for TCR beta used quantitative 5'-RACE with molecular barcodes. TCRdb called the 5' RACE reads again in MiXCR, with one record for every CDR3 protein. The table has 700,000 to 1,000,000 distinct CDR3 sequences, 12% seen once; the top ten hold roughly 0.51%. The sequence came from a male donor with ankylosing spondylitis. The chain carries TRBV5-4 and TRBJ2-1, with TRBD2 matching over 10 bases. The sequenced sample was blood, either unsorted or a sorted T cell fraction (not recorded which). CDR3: CASSPRGAGGNNEQFF. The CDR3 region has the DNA TGTGCCAGCAGCCCCAGGGGAGCGGGAGGGAACAATGAGCAGTTCTTC.